These 2 T cell receptor beta chains share one sample of origin, sequenced in a study of OX40 agonist ivuxolimab in advanced cancers. TCRdb's table, derived via immunoSEQ multiplex PCR, lists solely in-frame clones and lacks some. The table has tens of thousands of clones, 85% to 90% seen once. The sample consisted of CD4+ or CD8+ T cells sorted from blood, taken in a trial of the OX40 agonist ivuxolimab. These receptors were obtained from an adult with an advanced solid tumor such as melanoma, head and neck, liver or kidney cancer.

The rearrangement joins TRBV10-3 to TRBJ2-7; 7 positions agree with TRBD1. J was trimmed by 2 bases and V by 5 bases; bases with no gene match: 6. Germline assignment: CDR1 ENHRY and CDR2 SYGVKD. The CDR3 spans 14 residues. CDR3 loop: CAISQDRRTYEQYF. The DNA of the CDR3 is TGTGCCATCAGTCAGGACAGGAGAACCTACGAGCAGTACTTC.

J is TRBJ2-1 and V is TRBV9; the D gene is possibly TRBD2 (5 bases). The germline V and J ends were trimmed by 6 bases and 2 bases, with 15 bases remaining between them. The CDR3 extends over 15 amino acids. The germline V gene has CDR1 SGDLS and CDR2 YYNGEE. The CDR3 DNA sequence: TGTGCCAGCACCGAAACGCCTAGCACCTACAATGAGCAGTTCTTC. Its translation: CASTETPSTYNEQFF.